This TCR beta chain was recorded in a study of vaccination and CD4 T cells after COVID-19. In the study overall: Two Hispanic individuals were among six male and four female convalescent patients. Overlapping peptides of the spike proteins of SARS-CoV-2, HCoV-NL63, HCoV-OC43 and HCoV-229E were used for cell stimulation.

Judged by abundance, this clonotype is large. No antigen is known for it. This CDR3 is built from 15 residues. Trimming stripped 2 bases from V and 2 bases from J, with 10 bases between. Germline CDR1 is LNHDA and CDR2 is SQIVND (reference sequence). As to treatment: approximately 10-day PBMC culture with coronavirus spike peptide pools or control peptides (ViraFEST assay). Following expansion of antigen-specific T cells with peptide pools, ViraFEST then sequenced TCRs. Sequenced with the Oncomine TCR Beta short-read assay was DNA taken from cultured CD4+ T cells. TCRdb reprocessed the PCR reads via MiXCR and lists one record per CDR3 protein. Among 3,700 or so distinct CDR3 sequences listed, 15% were seen once.

The source material was CD4+ T cells from blood, cultured in vitro. The V and J genes are TRBV19 and TRBJ1-5; no reliable D call. The source of this sequence is a human donor who had recovered from COVID-19. In DNA form, the CDR3 reads TGTGCCAGTAGTATAATGGAGGGAGGCAATCAGCCCCAGCATTTT. It codes for CASSIMEGGNQPQHF.